The present T cell receptor beta chain was sequenced within a study of T-cell reconstitution after alpha-beta-depleted transplantation in children. A remark on this clonotype: One end of the junction is discordant with germline, which a read error may explain.

Unique molecular identifiers were built into the TCRbeta library. TCRdb called the PCR reads again in MiXCR, with one record for every CDR3 protein. Of some 460,000 distinct CDR3 sequences detected, 16% appear once; the ten largest clones hold 25% to 35%. The length of the CDR3 is 14 residues. Per germline, CDR1 SGHVS and CDR2 FNYEAQ. The TCR was taken from a boy less than two years old who had a stem cell transplant for Wiskott-Aldrich syndrome, so the T cells may come from the graft donor. The chain recombines TRBV7-6 with TRBJ1-3; the D gene is possibly TRBD1 (5 bases). The source was PBMCs, mostly from graft donor cells, collected 360 days after TCRalphabeta/CD19-depleted stem cell transplant. This CDR3 is CASSSGASENTIYF. In DNA, the CDR3 is TGTGCCAGCAGCTCCGGGGCGTCTGAAAACACCATATATTTT. Complete variable domain (other parts from reference TRBV7-6 and TRBJ1-3): GAGVSQSPRYKVTKRGQDVALRCDPISGHVSLYWYRQALGQGPEFLTYFNYEAQQDKSGLPNDRFSAERPEGSISTLTIQRTEQRDSAMYRCASSSGASENTIYFGEGSWLTVV.